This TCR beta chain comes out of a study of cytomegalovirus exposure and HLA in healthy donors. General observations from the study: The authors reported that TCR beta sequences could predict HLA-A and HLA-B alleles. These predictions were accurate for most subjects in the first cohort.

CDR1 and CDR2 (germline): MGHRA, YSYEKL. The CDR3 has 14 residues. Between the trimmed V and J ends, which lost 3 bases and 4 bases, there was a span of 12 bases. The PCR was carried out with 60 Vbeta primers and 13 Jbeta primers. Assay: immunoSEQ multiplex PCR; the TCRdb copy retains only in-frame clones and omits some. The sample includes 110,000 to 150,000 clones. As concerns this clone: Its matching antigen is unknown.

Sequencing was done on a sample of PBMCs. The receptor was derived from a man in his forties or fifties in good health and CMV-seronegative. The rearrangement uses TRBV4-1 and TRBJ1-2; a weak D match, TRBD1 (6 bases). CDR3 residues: CASSQGGGGYGYTF. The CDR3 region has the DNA TGCGCCAGCAGCCAGGGAGGGGGGGGCTATGGCTACACCTTC.